This T cell receptor beta chain is from a study of blood T cell repertoires in COVID-19. The germline V gene has CDR1 WSHSY and CDR2 SAAADI. V shed 2 bases and J shed 6 bases, with 10 bases lying between them. This CDR3 spans 13 amino acids. Here immunoSEQ multiplex PCR was the method, and the copy in TCRdb shows in-frame clones only, minus some. The table lists 150,000 to 200,000 clones, over 80% of them singletons. V and J are TRBV10-2 and TRBJ1-2; no clear D gene. Sequencing input: PBMCs or T cells enriched from blood (not recorded which). The TCR sequence derives from a woman aged 60 to 75 who had recovered from COVID-19. The CDR3 loop is CASSEGRTNGYTF. The CDR3, as DNA: TGCGCCAGCAGTGAGGGACGGACTAATGGCTACACCTTC.